This T cell receptor (beta chain) appears in the sequencing data of a study of shared clonotypes between healthy human individuals. Study-wide results and limits: Compared with memory subsets, naive subsets generally had larger estimated richness.

Some clones are missing from TCRdb's copy, which holds only in-frame ones; the method was immunoSEQ multiplex PCR. The repertoire holds about 2 million clones, with about 95% as singletons. The naive CD8 population came from CD45RO-negative cells selected for CCR7, without terminally differentiated effector memory CD45RA+ cells. Remarks on this clone: Its target is not known.

The CDR3 has 14 residues. Looked up from germline, CDR1 is LGHNA and CDR2 is YSLEER. V was clipped by 3 bases and J by 5 bases, with 13 bases between them. The source is a man aged 18 to 35 in good health. What was sequenced was naive CD8+ T cells sorted from blood. The rearrangement links TRBV4-3 to TRBJ1-2, with D perhaps TRBD1 (5 bases). CDR3 residues: CASSHAGSGYGYTF. In DNA form, the CDR3 reads TGCGCCAGCAGCCACGCAGGGTCGGGATATGGCTACACCTTC.